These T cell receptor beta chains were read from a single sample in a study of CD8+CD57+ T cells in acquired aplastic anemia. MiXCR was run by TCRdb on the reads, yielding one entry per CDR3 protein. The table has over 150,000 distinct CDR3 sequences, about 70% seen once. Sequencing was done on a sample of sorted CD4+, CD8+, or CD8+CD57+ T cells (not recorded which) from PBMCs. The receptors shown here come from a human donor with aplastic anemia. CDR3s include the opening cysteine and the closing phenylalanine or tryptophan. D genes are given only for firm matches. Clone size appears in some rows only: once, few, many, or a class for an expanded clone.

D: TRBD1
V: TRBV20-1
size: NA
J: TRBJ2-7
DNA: TGCAGTGCTAGAGTACCATCCGGGACAGGGTACTACGAGCAGTACTTC
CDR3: CSARVPSGTGYYEQYF

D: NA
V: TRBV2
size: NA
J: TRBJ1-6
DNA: TGTGCCAGCAGTGAGACGGGGTCACCCCTCCACTTT
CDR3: CASSETGSPLHF

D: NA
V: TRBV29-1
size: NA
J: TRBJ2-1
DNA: TGCAGCGCCGTGACCCCTTACAATGAGCAGTTCTTC
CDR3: CSAVTPYNEQFF

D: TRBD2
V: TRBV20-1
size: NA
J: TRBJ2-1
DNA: TGCAGTGCTAGAGTTCTAGCGGGAGGGCCCTCCTACAATGAGCAGTTCTTC
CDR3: CSARVLAGGPSYNEQFF

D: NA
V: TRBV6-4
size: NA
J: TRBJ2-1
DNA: TGTGCCAGCGGGACAGCCGACACCGGGGGCAATGAGCAGTTCTTC
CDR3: CASGTADTGGNEQFF

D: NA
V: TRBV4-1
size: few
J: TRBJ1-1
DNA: TGCGCCAGCAGCCAGGCGGCTTGGGGCGGCACTGAAGCTTTCTTT
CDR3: CASSQAAWGGTEAFF

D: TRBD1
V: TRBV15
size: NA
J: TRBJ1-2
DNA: TGTGCCACCAGTCGAGGACAGGGCTATGGCTACACCTTC
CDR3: CATSRGQGYGYTF

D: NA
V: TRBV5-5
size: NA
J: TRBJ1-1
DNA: TGTGCCAGCAGCCTTTTCCAGAAAAAGGGAACTGAAGCTTTCTTT
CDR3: CASSLFQKKGTEAFF

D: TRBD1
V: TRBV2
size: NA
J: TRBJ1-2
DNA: TGTGCCAGCAGTACCTGGGACAGCTATGGCTACACCTTC
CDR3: CASSTWDSYGYTF

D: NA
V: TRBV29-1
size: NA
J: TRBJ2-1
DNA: TGCAGCGTTGATGGCGGGGAGGACAATGAGCAGTTCTTC
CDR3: CSVDGGEDNEQFF